The sequence of this T cell receptor (beta chain) was determined in a study of T cells in women clearing cervical HPV infection. Study information: Cases' blood sampling followed lesion detection by median around 150 days (90 to 200). Study-wide points: T-cell numbers per sample were unknown and may explain richness differences.

With respect to this clone: The target antigen is unknown.

Generated by immunoSEQ multiplex PCR, the TCRdb table keeps only in-frame clones and is missing some. Its clone listing holds about 40,000 clones. Sequences were obtained from blood buffy coat. This TCR was recovered from a woman between 18 and 70 years old with a cervical HPV16 infection that either progressed to CIN3+ or cleared (not recorded which).

CDR3 region: CASSSETGDSWRNQPQHF. The part of the CDR3 DNA that was read is TGTGCCAGCAGCTCGGAGACAGGGGACTCCTGGCGCAATCAGCCC. This chain uses TRBV7-6 with TRBJ1-5, with 8 positions matching TRBD1. The read terminates 3 residues before the CDR3 end, so the remaining end is supplied by the germline J gene. V gave up 4 bases and J gave up 2 bases; unmatched junction bases: 13. The CDR3 spans 18 residues. The V gene's germline CDR1 is SGHVS and CDR2 FNYEAQ. Complete variable domain (other parts from reference TRBV7-6 and TRBJ1-5): GAGVSQSPRYKVTKRGQDVALRCDPISGHVSLYWYRQALGQGPEFLTYFNYEAQQDKSGLPNDRFSAERPEGSISTLTIQRTEQRDSAMYRCASSSETGDSWRNQPQHFGDGTRLSIL.